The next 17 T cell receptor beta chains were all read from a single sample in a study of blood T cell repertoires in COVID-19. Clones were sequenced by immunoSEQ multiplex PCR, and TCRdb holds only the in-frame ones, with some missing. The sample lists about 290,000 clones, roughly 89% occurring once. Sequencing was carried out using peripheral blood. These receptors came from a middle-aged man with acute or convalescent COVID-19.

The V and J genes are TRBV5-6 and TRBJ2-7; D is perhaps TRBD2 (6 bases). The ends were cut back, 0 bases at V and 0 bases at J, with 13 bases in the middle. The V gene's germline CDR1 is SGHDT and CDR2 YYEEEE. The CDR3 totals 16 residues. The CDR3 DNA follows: TGTGCCAGCAGCTTGGAGGGACTCAAAGCCTCCTACGAGCAGTACTTC. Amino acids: CASSLEGLKASYEQYF.

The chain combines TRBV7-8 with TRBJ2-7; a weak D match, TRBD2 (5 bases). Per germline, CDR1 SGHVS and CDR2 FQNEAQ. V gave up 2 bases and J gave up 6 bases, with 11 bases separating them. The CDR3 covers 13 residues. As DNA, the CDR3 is TGTGCCAGCAGCTTAATGCCGGGGTCCGAGCAGTACTTC. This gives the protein CASSLMPGSEQYF.

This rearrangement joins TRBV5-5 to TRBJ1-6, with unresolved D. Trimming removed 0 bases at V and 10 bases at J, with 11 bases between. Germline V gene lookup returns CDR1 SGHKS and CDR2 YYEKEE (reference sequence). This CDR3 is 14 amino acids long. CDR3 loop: CASSLAGLGSPLHF. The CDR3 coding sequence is TGTGCCAGCAGCTTGGCAGGTCTTGGGTCACCCCTCCACTTT.

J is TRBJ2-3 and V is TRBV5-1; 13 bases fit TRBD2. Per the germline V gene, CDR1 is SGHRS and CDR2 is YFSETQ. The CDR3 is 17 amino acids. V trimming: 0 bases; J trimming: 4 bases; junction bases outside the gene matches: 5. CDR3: CASSLGGTSGVADTQYF. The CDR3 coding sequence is TGCGCCAGCAGCTTGGGGGGGACTAGCGGGGTCGCAGATACGCAGTATTTT.

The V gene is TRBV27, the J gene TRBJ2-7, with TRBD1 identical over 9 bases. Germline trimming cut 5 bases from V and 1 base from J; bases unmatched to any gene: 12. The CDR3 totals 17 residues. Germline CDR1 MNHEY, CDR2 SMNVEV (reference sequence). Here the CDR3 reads CASSPGQGVVRSYEQYF. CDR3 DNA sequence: TGTGCCAGCAGTCCGGGACAGGGAGTGGTCAGATCCTACGAGCAGTACTTC.

CDR3 protein: CASSLLAAPNEQYF. CDR3 DNA sequence: TGTGCCAGCAGCCTACTAGCGGCCCCCAACGAGCAGTACTTC. This sequence joins TRBV6-5 and TRBJ2-7; 8 bases match TRBD2. There are 14 residues in the CDR3. Trimming at V came to 6 bases and at J to 5 bases, leaving 9 bases not matched to a gene. Germline V lookup: CDR1 MNHEY, CDR2 SVGAGI.

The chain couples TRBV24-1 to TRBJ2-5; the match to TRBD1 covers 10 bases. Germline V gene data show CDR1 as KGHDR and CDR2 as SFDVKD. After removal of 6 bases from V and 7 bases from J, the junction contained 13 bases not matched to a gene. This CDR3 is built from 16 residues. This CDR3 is CATSTSGQGDRGTQYF. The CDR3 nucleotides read TGTGCCACCAGTACCTCTGGACAGGGGGACAGGGGGACCCAGTACTTC.

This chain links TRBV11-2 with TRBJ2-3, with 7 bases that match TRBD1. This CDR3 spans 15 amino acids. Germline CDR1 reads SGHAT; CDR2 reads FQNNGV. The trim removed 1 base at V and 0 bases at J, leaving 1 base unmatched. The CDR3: CASSLGGQSTDTQYF. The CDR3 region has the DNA TGTGCCAGCAGCTTAGGGGGACAGAGCACAGATACGCAGTATTTT.

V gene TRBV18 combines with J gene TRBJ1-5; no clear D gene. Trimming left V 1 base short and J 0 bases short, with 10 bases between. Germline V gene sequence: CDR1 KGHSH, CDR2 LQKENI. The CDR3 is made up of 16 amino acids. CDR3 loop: CASSPHKLNSNQPQHF. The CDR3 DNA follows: TGTGCCAGCTCACCACATAAACTCAATAGCAATCAGCCCCAGCATTTT.

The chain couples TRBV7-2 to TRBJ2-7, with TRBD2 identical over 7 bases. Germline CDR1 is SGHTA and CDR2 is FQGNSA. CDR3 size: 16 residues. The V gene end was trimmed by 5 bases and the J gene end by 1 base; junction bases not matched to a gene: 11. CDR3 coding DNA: TGTGCCAGCAGCCCGAAAGCGGGGTCCCTTTCCTACGAGCAGTACTTC. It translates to CASSPKAGSLSYEQYF.

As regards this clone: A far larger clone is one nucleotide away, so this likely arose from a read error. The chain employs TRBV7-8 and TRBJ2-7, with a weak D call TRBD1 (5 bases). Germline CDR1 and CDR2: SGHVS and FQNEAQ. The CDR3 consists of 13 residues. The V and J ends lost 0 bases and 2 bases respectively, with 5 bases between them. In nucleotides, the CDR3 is TGTGCCAGCAGCTTAGCCAGGGCCTACGAGCAGTACTTC. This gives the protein CASSLARAYEQYF.

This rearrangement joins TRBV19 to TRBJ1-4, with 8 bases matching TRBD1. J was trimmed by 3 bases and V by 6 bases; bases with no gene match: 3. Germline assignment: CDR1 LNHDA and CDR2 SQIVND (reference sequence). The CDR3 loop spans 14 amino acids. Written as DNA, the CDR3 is TGTGCCAGTAGCCAACAGGGGGCTAATGAAAAACTGTTTTTT. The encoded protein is CASSQQGANEKLFF.

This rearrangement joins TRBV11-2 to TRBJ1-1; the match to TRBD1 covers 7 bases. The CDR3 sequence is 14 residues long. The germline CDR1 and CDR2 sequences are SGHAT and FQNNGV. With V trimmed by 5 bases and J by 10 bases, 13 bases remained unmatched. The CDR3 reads CASSIQGLPRGAFF. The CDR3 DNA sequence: TGTGCCAGCAGCATACAGGGGCTTCCTAGGGGAGCTTTCTTT.

The CDR3 DNA is TGCAGCGTTGAGATTCTCAGGGGAACCTACGAGCAGTACTTC. It encodes CSVEILRGTYEQYF. This chain links TRBV29-1 with TRBJ2-7, with D possibly matching TRBD1 (6 bases). This CDR3 region has 14 residues. The V gene's germline CDR1 is SQVTM and CDR2 ANQGSEA. V was cut by 3 bases and J by 2 bases, with 14 bases left in between.

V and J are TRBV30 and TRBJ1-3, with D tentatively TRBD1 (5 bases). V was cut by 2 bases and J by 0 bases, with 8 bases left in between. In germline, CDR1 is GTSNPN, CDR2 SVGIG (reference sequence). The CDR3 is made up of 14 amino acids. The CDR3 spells CAWSTRVSGNTIYF. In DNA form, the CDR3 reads TGTGCCTGGAGTACCAGGGTCTCTGGAAACACCATATATTTT.

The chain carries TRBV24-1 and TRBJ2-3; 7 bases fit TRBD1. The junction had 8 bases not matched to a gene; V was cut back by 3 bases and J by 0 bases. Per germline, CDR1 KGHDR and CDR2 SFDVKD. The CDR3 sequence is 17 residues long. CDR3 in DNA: TGTGCCACCAGTGATGGGCCCTCAGGGGGAAGCACAGATACGCAGTATTTT. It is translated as CATSDGPSGGSTDTQYF.

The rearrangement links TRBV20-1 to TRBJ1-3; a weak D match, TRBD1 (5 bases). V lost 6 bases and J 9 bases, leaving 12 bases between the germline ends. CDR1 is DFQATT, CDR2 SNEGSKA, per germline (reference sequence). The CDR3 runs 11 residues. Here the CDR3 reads CSARAQGTIYF. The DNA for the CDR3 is TGCAGTGCCCGCGCCCAGGGCACCATATATTTT.